The rows below give T cell receptor beta chains drawn from one sample of a study of cytomegalovirus exposure and HLA in healthy donors. Sequencing was performed with immunoSEQ multiplex PCR; in TCRdb, only in-frame clones are kept and a portion is missing. This table has 150,000 to 200,000 clones, roughly four fifths appearing once. Sequenced sample: PBMCs. These receptors were taken from a young man in good health and CMV-seronegative. Both conserved end residues are part of each CDR3. Fields, in order: V gene, J gene, clone size, D gene, CDR3 DNA, CDR3 protein. A D gene is named only where the DNA matches it firmly. Rows may omit the clone size; those that give it use once, few, many or a size class.

>TRBV10-2|TRBJ2-1|few|.
TGCGCCAGCAGCTACGTTCAGGGGGGCGGTTACAATGAGCAGTTCTTC
CASSYVQGGGYNEQFF
>TRBV5-5|TRBJ1-3|once|.
TGTGCCAGCAGCGCGGACCGGAACAGGGGAAACACCATATATTTT
CASSADRNRGNTIYF
>TRBV15|TRBJ2-6|few|TRBD1
TGTGCCACCAGCGACGGACAGGGTTCCGGGGCCAACGTCCTGACTTTC
CATSDGQGSGANVLTF
>TRBV6-5|TRBJ1-1|.|.
TGTGCCAGCAGTGAAGGGGCAGAAGTCAGTGAAGCTTTCTTT
CASSEGAEVSEAFF
>TRBV7-8|TRBJ2-7|.|.
TGTGCCAGCAGCCCCACAGGGATACCCTACGAGCAGTACTTC
CASSPTGIPYEQYF
>TRBV4-2|TRBJ2-5|.|TRBD1
TGTGCCAGCAGCCAAGAGCCCAGGGGGCGAGAGACCCAGTACTTC
CASSQEPRGRETQYF
>TRBV7-6|TRBJ2-3|few|TRBD1
TGTGCCAGCAGCTCAGATCCGGGACAGGGGGCGCCCCAGGCAGATACGCAGTATTTT
CASSSDPGQGAPQADTQYF
>TRBV2|TRBJ2-7|.|.
TGTGCCAGCAGTGTCCAAAACTACGAGCAGTACTTC
CASSVQNYEQYF
>TRBV5-6|TRBJ1-2|.|.
TGTGCCAGCACACAGGAATACTATGGCTACACCTTC
CASTQEYYGYTF
>TRBV29-1|TRBJ2-2|few|.
TGCAGCGCCGGTGGGGGGTCCGGGGAGCTGTTTTTT
CSAGGGSGELFF
>TRBV11-2|TRBJ2-7|.|TRBD1
TGTGCCAGCAGCTTAGATTACAGGGGTCCCTCCTACGAGCAGTACTTC
CASSLDYRGPSYEQYF
>TRBV19|TRBJ2-7|.|.
TGTGCCAGTAGTATAGCCGGGGGAACGGCAATGTACTTC
CASSIAGGTAMYF
>TRBV5-1|TRBJ2-7|.|.
TGCGCCAGCAGCATGGACGTCCGCTCGGTGTCCGAGCGGTACTTC
CASSMDVRSVSERYF
>TRBV5-1|TRBJ1-6|.|.
TGCGCCAGCAGCTTTGGACAAAATAATTCACCCCTCCACTTT
CASSFGQNNSPLHF
>TRBV4-3|TRBJ2-1|.|.
TGCGCCAGCAGCCAAGATCCTTCGGAACCCGGGGGCTCCTACAATGAGCAGTTCTTC
CASSQDPSEPGGSYNEQFF
>TRBV9|TRBJ2-5|.|TRBD1
TGTGCCAGCAGCGTAGTGACAGGGGGCGCGGAGACCCAGTACTTC
CASSVVTGGAETQYF